Below are 23 T cell receptor beta chains sequenced from a single sample in a study of cytomegalovirus exposure and HLA in healthy donors. PCR amplification relied on 60 Vbeta primers (plus 13 Jbeta primers). This table comes from immunoSEQ multiplex PCR, and its TCRdb copy is limited to in-frame clones, with some not included. The sample lists tens of thousands of clones, around 67% occurring once. The sequenced sample consisted of PBMCs. The receptors were gathered from a woman aged 45-60 years in good health and CMV-seropositive.

CDR3 residues: CASRDRGKTAEAFF. CDR3 nucleotides: TGTGCCAGCAGAGACAGGGGAAAAACGGCTGAAGCTTTCTTT. This sequence joins TRBV6-1 and TRBJ1-1; 8 nucleotides line up with TRBD1. This CDR3 contains 14 residues. The ends lost 6 bases at V and 6 bases at J; junction bases unmatched: 9. The germline V gene encodes CDR1 MNHNS and CDR2 SASEGT.

The chain combines TRBV6-5 with TRBJ2-7, with a tentative D call TRBD1 (5 bases). Germline-derived CDR1 and CDR2 are MNHEY and SVGAGI. V was pared by 7 bases and J by 1 base, with 14 bases between. CDR3 length equals 14 residues. CDR3 residues: CASNPTARSYEQYF. CDR3 DNA: TGTGCCAGCAACCCGACAGCCCGATCCTACGAGCAGTACTTC.

CDR3 nucleotides: TGTGCCAGCAGCGCGACAGGCAACACCGGGGAGCTGTTTTTT. Protein: CASSATGNTGELFF. This chain connects TRBV9 to TRBJ2-2; a weak D match, TRBD1 (6 bases). Trimming removed 3 bases at V and 2 bases at J, with 8 bases between. CDR3 length: 14 amino acids. From germline, CDR1 is SGDLS and CDR2 YYNGEE. The whole variable domain, filled in from reference TRBV9 and TRBJ2-2, reads DSGVTQTPKHLITATGQRVTLRCSPRSGDLSVYWYQQSLDQGLQFLIQYYNGEERAKGNILERFSAQQFPDLHSELNLSSLELGDSALYFCASSATGNTGELFFGEGSRLTVL.

J is TRBJ2-7 and V is TRBV6-4; D gene ambiguous. There are 15 residues in the CDR3. CDR1 is MRHNA, CDR2 SNTAGT, per germline. V lost 6 bases, J lost 0 bases, and 15 bases lay in between. Written as DNA, the CDR3 is TGTGCCAGCAGGCTAACACTACCTCTCTCCTACGAGCAGTACGTC. Translating gives CASRLTLPLSYEQYV.

As regards this clone: One end of the junction does not line up with germline, which may come from a read error. J is TRBJ2-3 and V is TRBV4-1; D is perhaps TRBD2 (5 bases). The germline V gene encodes CDR1 MGHRA and CDR2 YSYEKL. This CDR3 is built from 16 residues. CDR3 in DNA: TGTGCCAGCAGCCCCAGCCCTGCGGGTAGCACAGATACGCAGTATTTT. Its translation is CASSPSPAGSTDTQYF.

The genes are TRBV5-6 and TRBJ2-7; weak D call: TRBD2 (6 bases). The CDR3 spans 14 residues. CDR1 is SGHDT, CDR2 YYEEEE, per germline. V shed 4 bases and J shed 5 bases, with 16 bases lying between them. CDR3 loop: CASSPSGVSDEQYF. The CDR3, as DNA: TGTGCCAGCAGCCCCTCGGGGGTGAGCGACGAGCAGTACTTC.

The V call is TRBV5-1, the J call TRBJ1-6; D unresolved. The CDR3 is 15 residues long. Trimming pared 0 bases from V and 10 bases from J, leaving 14 bases between. Germline values: CDR1 SGHRS, CDR2 YFSETQ. DNA for the CDR3: TGCGCCAGCAGCTTGGATGCAGTTGGCACCTCACCCCTCCACTTT. Translation gives CASSLDAVGTSPLHF. Full variable domain (missing parts from reference TRBV5-1 and TRBJ1-6): KAGVTQTPRYLIKTRGQQVTLSCSPISGHRSVSWYQQTPGQGLQFLFEYFSETQRNKGNFPGRFSGRQFSNSRSEMNVSTLELGDSALYLCASSLDAVGTSPLHFGNGTRLTVT.

The rearrangement links TRBV25-1 to TRBJ1-1, with D unresolved. V lost 4 bases to trimming and J lost 2 bases, with 5 bases between them. Per germline, CDR1 MGHDK and CDR2 SYGVNS. This CDR3 is 12 amino acids long. The CDR3 sequence is CASSVQNTEAFF. CDR3 nucleotide sequence: TGTGCCAGCAGTGTCCAAAACACTGAAGCTTTCTTT.

The chain uses TRBV19 and TRBJ2-6; D is unclear. CDR1 and CDR2 from the germline V gene are LNHDA and SQIVND (reference sequence). This CDR3 is 16 amino acids long. The V end was cut by 0 bases, the J end by 2 bases, with 8 bases between. In DNA form, the CDR3 reads TGTGCCAGTAGTATAGATCTTGCGGCTGGGGCCAACGTCCTGACTTTC. Residues: CASSIDLAAGANVLTF.

The V call is TRBV6-1, the J call TRBJ1-2; 8 positions agree with TRBD1. V dropped 3 bases and J dropped 5; count of bases not matched to a gene: 5. The CDR3 consists of 14 residues. Looked up from germline, CDR1 is MNHNS and CDR2 is SASEGT. This chain's CDR3 is CASSDGTGLYGYTF. CDR3 nucleotides: TGTGCCAGCAGTGATGGGACAGGCCTATATGGCTACACCTTC.

The chain combines TRBV7-9 with TRBJ2-5; 7 bases fit TRBD2. V lost 5 bases, J lost 3 bases, and 12 bases stayed unmatched. The CDR3 is 16 residues long. Germline lookup yields CDR1 SEHNR and CDR2 FQNEAQ (reference sequence). CDR3 amino acids: CASSAVMAGVKETQYF. DNA for the CDR3: TGTGCCAGCAGCGCCGTAATGGCGGGGGTCAAAGAGACCCAGTACTTC. Based on the CDR3 plus reference TRBV7-9 and TRBJ2-5, the full variable domain is DTGVSQNPRHKITKRGQNVTFRCDPISEHNRLYWYRQTLGQGPEFLTYFQNEAQLEKSRLLSDRFSAERPKGSFSTLEIQRTEQGDSAMYLCASSAVMAGVKETQYFGPGTRLLVL.

The chain recombines TRBV5-1 with TRBJ1-1; weak D call: TRBD1 (5 bases). This CDR3 comprises 15 residues. Trimming stripped 0 bases from V and 0 bases from J, with 9 bases between. Germline lookup yields CDR1 SGHRS and CDR2 YFSETQ. This CDR3 is CASSLADSMNTEAFF. In DNA, the CDR3 is TGCGCCAGCAGCTTGGCAGACAGCATGAACACTGAAGCTTTCTTT.

The chain employs TRBV5-1 and TRBJ1-4; 9 positions agree with TRBD1. J lost 5 bases, V lost 4 bases, and 3 bases had no gene match. The CDR3 covers 14 residues. Germline CDR1 is SGHRS and CDR2 is YFSETQ. For the CDR3, the DNA is TGCGCCAGCAGCCGGGACAGGGACAATGAAAAACTGTTTTTT. Translated, it gives CASSRDRDNEKLFF.

This chain joins TRBV19 and TRBJ1-5; D possibly corresponds to TRBD1 (5 bases). Trimming left V 3 bases short and J 0 bases short, with 9 bases between. The CDR3 is 15 residues long. Looked up from germline, CDR1 is LNHDA and CDR2 is SQIVND (reference sequence). CDR3 coding DNA: TGTGCCAGTAGTATCGTAGGGGCTAGCAATCAGCCCCAGCATTTT. It translates to CASSIVGASNQPQHF.

The V call is TRBV7-9, the J call TRBJ1-5; D might be TRBD1 (6 bases). This CDR3 spans 12 amino acids. In germline, CDR1 is SEHNR, CDR2 FQNEAQ (reference sequence). Deletions cut 11 bases from V and 2 bases from J, with 10 bases between. This CDR3 is CAGRQGNQPQHF. DNA for the CDR3: TGTGCCGGAAGACAGGGCAATCAGCCCCAGCATTTT.

The V and J genes are TRBV29-1 and TRBJ1-2; D might be TRBD1 (5 bases). Per the germline V gene, CDR1 is SQVTM and CDR2 is ANQGSEA. The CDR3 totals 13 residues. The ends were cut back, 1 base at V and 4 bases at J, with 10 bases in the middle. The CDR3 protein is CSVEGGDGYGYTF. The DNA for the CDR3 is TGCAGCGTTGAAGGGGGGGACGGCTATGGCTACACCTTC.

This clone was detected a few times. Other DNA sequences in the sample encode the same CDR3. The J gene is TRBJ1-1, the V gene TRBV5-1; D not certain. Germline loops: CDR1 SGHRS, CDR2 YFSETQ. This CDR3 spans 16 amino acids. V dropped 0 bases and J dropped 5 bases, with 17 bases sitting between them. The CDR3 sequence is CASSLVPGGSETEAFF. The CDR3 DNA reads as TGCGCCAGCAGCTTGGTGCCGGGAGGGTCGGAAACTGAAGCTTTCTTT. Together with reference TRBV5-1 and TRBJ1-1, the CDR3 gives the full variable domain: KAGVTQTPRYLIKTRGQQVTLSCSPISGHRSVSWYQQTPGQGLQFLFEYFSETQRNKGNFPGRFSGRQFSNSRSEMNVSTLELGDSALYLCASSLVPGGSETEAFFGQGTRLTVV.

This rearrangement joins TRBV2 to TRBJ2-5; tentatively, D is TRBD1 (5 bases). The CDR3 contains 14 residues. V shed 8 bases and J shed 1 base, with 14 bases lying between them. Germline loops: CDR1 SNHLY, CDR2 FYNNEI. CDR3 DNA sequence: TGTGCCAGCTATATAGACAGTCCCCAAGAGACCCAGTACTTC. The encoded protein is CASYIDSPQETQYF.

The V gene is TRBV30, the J gene TRBJ2-3, with D possibly being TRBD2 (5 bases). Germline V gene sequence: CDR1 GTSNPN, CDR2 SVGIG (reference sequence). There are 13 residues in the CDR3. Trimming removed 2 bases from V and 2 bases from J, with 8 bases in between. The CDR3, as DNA: TGTGCCTGGAGTCCAGGACTCACAGATACGCAGTATTTT. Protein: CAWSPGLTDTQYF.

The chain carries TRBV29-1 and TRBJ1-1, with 7 bases identical to TRBD1. Looked up from germline, CDR1 is SQVTM and CDR2 is ANQGSEA. The CDR3 has 13 residues. V shed 8 bases and J 0 bases; nucleotides not matched to a gene: 6. CDR3 coding DNA: TGCAGCTCCCGGGACAGCATGAACACTGAAGCTTTCTTT. As protein: CSSRDSMNTEAFF.

This clone showed up just a few times. The DNA for the CDR3 is TGTGCCAGCAGCTCGTCCACAGGGGAAGGCTACACCTTC. As protein: CASSSSTGEGYTF. This sequence joins TRBV7-2 and TRBJ1-2, with 7 bases lining up with TRBD1. Unmatched junction bases numbered 7, after V lost 4 bases and J lost 8 bases. CDR3 length equals 13 residues. Germline V gene sequence: CDR1 SGHTA, CDR2 FQGNSA. Looking up the rest from reference TRBV7-2 and TRBJ1-2 gives the full variable domain: GAGVSQSPSNKVTEKGKDVELRCDPISGHTALYWYRQSLGQGLEFLIYFQGNSAPDKSGLPSDRFSAERTGGSVSTLTIQRTQQEDSAVYLCASSSSTGEGYTFGSGTRLTVV.

This clone has a single count. The chain has TRBV10-3 and TRBJ2-2; perhaps TRBD1 as D (6 bases). The V gene's germline CDR1 is ENHRY and CDR2 SYGVKD. The CDR3 consists of 17 residues. V was cut by 6 bases and J by 0 bases, with 17 bases left in between. The CDR3 reads CAIRDPGHRANTGELFF. For the CDR3, the DNA is TGTGCCATCAGGGACCCGGGACATCGCGCGAACACCGGGGAGCTGTTTTTT.

The V call is TRBV5-1, the J call TRBJ2-2; a possible D gene is TRBD2 (5 bases). The CDR3 loop spans 14 amino acids. Germline V gene lookup returns CDR1 SGHRS and CDR2 YFSETQ. V dropped 6 bases and J dropped 7 bases, with 16 bases sitting between them. CDR3 sequence reads: CASKLVNEGGELFF. The CDR3, as DNA: TGCGCCAGCAAGCTAGTGAATGAGGGCGGGGAGCTGTTTTTT. The whole variable domain, filled in from reference TRBV5-1 and TRBJ2-2, reads KAGVTQTPRYLIKTRGQQVTLSCSPISGHRSVSWYQQTPGQGLQFLFEYFSETQRNKGNFPGRFSGRQFSNSRSEMNVSTLELGDSALYLCASKLVNEGGELFFGEGSRLTVL.